The 24 T cell receptor beta chains reported below all come from one sample, sequenced in a study of shared clonotypes between healthy human individuals. The repertoire was sequenced with immunoSEQ multiplex PCR; TCRdb's copy has only in-frame clones and lacks some. The table lists 190,000 or so clones, around 93% of them singletons. The sample comprised naive CD4+ T cells sorted from blood. Subset in this sample: CD45RA+ positively selected. The source of these receptors is a woman in her twenties or thirties in good health.

The V and J genes are TRBV2 and TRBJ2-7; D is unclear. V shed 3 bases and J shed 5 bases, with 17 bases lying between them. The CDR3 loop spans 15 amino acids. Germline V gene sequence: CDR1 SNHLY, CDR2 FYNNEI. The chain's CDR3 is CASSDLGSSFHEQYF. The CDR3 DNA sequence: TGTGCCAGCAGTGATTTGGGTTCCAGTTTCCACGAGCAGTACTTC.

This CDR3 reads CASSDFPRGGLSYEQYF. For the CDR3, the DNA is TGTGCCAGCAGTGATTTCCCTCGCGGGGGTCTCTCCTACGAGCAGTACTTC. J is TRBJ2-7 and V is TRBV2; TRBD2 aligns across 7 bases. V trimming: 3 bases; J trimming: 0 bases; junction bases outside the gene matches: 11. This CDR3 is built from 17 residues. The V gene's germline CDR1 is SNHLY and CDR2 FYNNEI.

The chain couples TRBV12-2 to TRBJ1-3; TRBD1 is taken as the D call from the table, unchecked against the DNA. TRBV12-2 is flagged as a pseudogene. This CDR3 is 21 amino acids long. The CDR3 sequence is CASRTPFPDIKKYLSGNTIYF. Written as DNA, the CDR3 is TGTGCAAGTCGCACCCCCTTCCCGGACATTAAAAAATACCTCTCTGGAAACACCATATATTTT.

This chain links TRBV10-3 with TRBJ2-7; 10 bases match TRBD1. The CDR3 runs 14 residues. J lost 4 bases, V lost 6 bases, and 6 bases had no gene match. Germline assignment: CDR1 ENHRY and CDR2 SYGVKD. CDR3 loop: CAISAGTGVYEQYF. Here the CDR3 DNA reads TGTGCCATCAGCGCCGGGACAGGGGTTTACGAGCAGTACTTC.

The gene calls are TRBV4-1 and TRBJ1-4, with D uncertain. Trimming took 4 bases from V and 0 from J, leaving 12 bases between them. The V gene's germline CDR1 is MGHRA and CDR2 YSYEKL. This CDR3 region has 16 residues. CDR3 in amino acids: CASSLRPGATNEKLFF. CDR3 nucleotides: TGCGCCAGCAGCCTCCGCCCGGGCGCAACTAATGAAAAACTGTTTTTT.

The chain is built from TRBV19 and TRBJ1-3; no firm D call. This CDR3 has 13 amino acids. The V gene's germline CDR1 is LNHDA and CDR2 SQIVND (reference sequence). The V end lost 4 bases, the J end lost 9 bases, and 13 bases lay between the germline ends. This CDR3 reads CASSTPPRGTIYF. The CDR3 nucleotides read TGTGCCAGTAGTACGCCCCCCCGGGGCACCATATATTTT.

V is TRBV28 and J is TRBJ2-7, with a possible D match to TRBD1 (5 bases). Germline loops: CDR1 MDHEN, CDR2 SYDVKM. Trimming left V 2 bases short and J 3 bases short, with 11 bases between. The CDR3 runs 14 residues. CDR3 nucleotide sequence: TGTGCCAGCAGTTTACCGACAGCCAACTACGAGCAGTACTTC. Translated: CASSLPTANYEQYF.

V and J are TRBV15 and TRBJ1-3, with D possibly being TRBD1 (5 bases). V dropped 0 bases and J dropped 4 bases, with 10 bases sitting between them. The germline V gene has CDR1 LNHNV and CDR2 YYDKDF (reference sequence). CDR3 length equals 15 residues. Here the CDR3 DNA reads TGTGCCACCAGCAGAGATCTGGGGGAGGGAAACACCATATATTTT. It encodes CATSRDLGEGNTIYF.

The J gene is TRBJ2-5, the V gene TRBV5-1; 9 nucleotides align to TRBD1. The CDR3 has 15 residues. CDR1 SGHRS and CDR2 YFSETQ come from the germline V gene. Trimming at V came to 4 bases and at J to 2 bases, leaving 6 bases not matched to a gene. The CDR3 region has the DNA TGCGCCAGCAGCCCCGCCGGGACAGGGCAAGAGACCCAGTACTTC. Translating gives CASSPAGTGQETQYF.

The CDR3, as DNA: TGTGCCAGCAAACTCGGGACACAGAATGAAAAACTGTTTTTT. It yields the protein CASKLGTQNEKLFF. V is TRBV28 and J is TRBJ1-4; TRBD1 is a possible D gene (6 bases). This CDR3 region has 14 residues. Looked up from germline, CDR1 is MDHEN and CDR2 is SYDVKM. Trimming cost V 7 bases and J 5 bases, with 14 bases left between them.

V usage is TRBV5-8 and J usage is TRBJ2-7; TRBD1 or TRBD2 may be the D gene (5 bases each). Trimming removed 0 bases from V and 0 bases from J, with 10 bases in between. Germline V lookup: CDR1 SGHTS, CDR2 YDEGEE. The CDR3 spans 15 residues. The CDR3 bases are TGTGCCAGCAGCTTGGGACAGCGGAGCTCCTACGAGCAGTACTTC. The encoded protein is CASSLGQRSSYEQYF.

In this sample, this clone turned up once. The V and J genes are TRBV5-5 and TRBJ1-3; D unresolved. Trimming pared 6 bases from V and 5 bases from J, leaving 18 bases between. The CDR3 is made up of 15 amino acids. Germline CDR1 and CDR2: SGHKS and YYEKEE (reference sequence). CDR3 residues: CASKNEGILRNTIYF. CDR3 DNA: TGTGCCAGCAAGAACGAGGGCATACTAAGAAACACCATATATTTT.

The rearrangement links TRBV15 to TRBJ1-2; D is unresolved. CDR3 length: 15 amino acids. Germline assignment: CDR1 LNHNV and CDR2 YYDKDF (reference sequence). The ends were cut back, 0 bases at V and 7 bases at J, with 15 bases in the middle. The CDR3 DNA sequence: TGTGCCACCAGCAGAGATCGCGGGAACGGTGGTGGCTACACCTTC. It is translated as CATSRDRGNGGGYTF.

This rearrangement joins TRBV4-1 to TRBJ2-1; D is ambiguous. CDR1 is MGHRA, CDR2 YSYEKL, per germline. V was clipped by 0 bases and J by 8 bases, with 20 bases between them. The CDR3 has 17 amino acids. The CDR3 nucleotides are TGCGCCAGCAGCCAAGATCCAGAGCGTGTAGGCTCGTATGAGCAGTTCTTC. Translation: CASSQDPERVGSYEQFF.

The V and J genes are TRBV4-1 and TRBJ2-3, with a weak D call TRBD1 (6 bases). The CDR3 runs to 15 residues. Germline CDR1 reads MGHRA; CDR2 reads YSYEKL. V was cut by 6 bases and J by 3 bases, with 16 bases left in between. In DNA form, the CDR3 reads TGCGCCAGCAGTCAAATCGGGACAAGTACAGATACGCAGTATTTT. Translating gives CASSQIGTSTDTQYF.

This chain joins TRBV5-6 and TRBJ2-7, with D perhaps TRBD2 (5 bases). The CDR3 consists of 14 residues. Germline-derived CDR1 and CDR2 are SGHDT and YYEEEE. Trimming cost V 5 bases and J 6 bases, with 18 bases left between them. The CDR3 coding sequence is TGTGCCAGCAGTCGGACGGGGAATCTGGGCGAGCAGTACTTC. Amino acids: CASSRTGNLGEQYF.

CDR3 coding DNA: TGCAGCTCTGTCGGAGGGGAGGGGGCGCCAGATACGCAGTATTTT. This encodes CSSVGGEGAPDTQYF. The J gene is TRBJ2-3, the V gene TRBV29-1, with D perhaps matching TRBD1 or TRBD2 (7 bases each). The CDR3 covers 15 residues. In germline, CDR1 is SQVTM, CDR2 ANQGSEA. V lost 8 bases and J 4 bases, leaving 22 bases between the germline ends.

The chain combines TRBV23-1 with TRBJ2-5; D possibly corresponds to TRBD1 (5 bases). The DNA end favors TRBJ2-7, so the J call may be wrong. TRBV23-1 is an ORF, and what it does is uncertain. The CDR3 extends over 15 amino acids. CDR3 residues: CASSQSSREVDEQYF. In DNA form, the CDR3 reads TGCGCCAGCAGTCAATCGAGCAGGGAAGTGGACGAGCAGTACTTC.

This clone was picked up one time. The chain's CDR3 is CASSPPPEASFREQYF. The CDR3 nucleotides read TGTGCCAGCTCACCACCTCCGGAGGCATCTTTTCGCGAGCAGTACTTC. The chain recombines TRBV18 with TRBJ2-7; possibly TRBD2 for D (5 bases). The germline V and J ends were trimmed by 0 bases and 6 bases, with 18 bases remaining between them. Germline CDR1 reads KGHSH; CDR2 reads LQKENI. The CDR3 runs 16 residues.

This chain connects TRBV11-2 to TRBJ2-7, with TRBD1 identical over 10 bases. CDR1 and CDR2 from the germline V gene are SGHAT and FQNNGV. The CDR3 contains 14 residues. The V segment lost 5 bases and the J segment 4 bases; nucleotides outside the gene matches: 5. In nucleotides, the CDR3 is TGTGCCAGCAGCCGGGACAGGGGAAAGTACGAGCAGTACTTC. The encoded protein is CASSRDRGKYEQYF.

DNA for the CDR3: TGTGCCAGCAGTTCAACAGGGGGCTACACCGGGGAGCTGTTTTTT. Protein: CASSSTGGYTGELFF. The chain couples TRBV2 to TRBJ2-2, with TRBD1 matching 9 bases. V shed 5 bases and J 3 bases; nucleotides not matched to a gene: 4. Germline CDR1 SNHLY, CDR2 FYNNEI. The CDR3 extends over 15 amino acids.

This chain connects TRBV2 to TRBJ1-2; TRBD1 might be the D (6 bases). CDR3 length: 14 amino acids. Germline values: CDR1 SNHLY, CDR2 FYNNEI. V was clipped by 6 bases and J by 2 bases, with 13 bases between them. The CDR3 coding sequence is TGTGCCAGCAGAGCTCAGGGGAGGAACTATGGCTACACCTTC. The encoded protein is CASRAQGRNYGYTF.

The V and J genes are TRBV2 and TRBJ2-7; D gene unclear. From germline, CDR1 is SNHLY and CDR2 FYNNEI. V lost 1 base and J lost 7, with 14 bases in between. The CDR3 covers 14 residues. The CDR3 DNA is TGTGCCAGCAGTGAAGTCAGGACCCTGGGGGAGCAGTACTTC. Encoded protein: CASSEVRTLGEQYF.

The count of this clone is one. The rearrangement joins TRBV6-6 to TRBJ2-7, with D perhaps matching TRBD2 (6 bases). This CDR3 is built from 15 residues. Deletions cut 0 bases from V and 3 bases from J, with 12 bases between. Germline CDR1 MNHNY, CDR2 SVGAGI (reference sequence). DNA of the CDR3: TGTGCCAGCAGTTACTCGAAACTAGCTAGCTACGAGCAGTACTTC. Amino acids: CASSYSKLASYEQYF.